A single sample is the source of the 23 T cell receptor beta chains below, sequenced in a study of shared clonotypes between healthy human individuals (dated by TCRdb to 2019 to 2021). Library preparation used the immunoSEQ multiplex PCR assay. Entries here come from immuneACCESS through TCRdb and include only in-frame sequences with V and J called. Some clones fail to appear in such tables; in the studies checked, an unresolved V gene covers under half of the shortfall, and the cause of the remainder is unknown. In this sample the table shows 850,000 to 1,100,000 clones, around three quarters of which occur a single time. The ten largest clones take up approximately 0.95% of the sample. The specimen was memory CD4+ T cells from PBMCs. The sample's cell subset or site label is to be understood as: CD45RA-negative fraction. These receptor sequences come from a man aged 18 to 30 in good health. Some clones in this sample may be carry-over from other donors' samples.

V is TRBV7-3 and J is TRBJ1-5; D remains unclear. This CDR3 has 13 residues. Deletions cut 1 base from V and 0 bases from J, with 1 base between. The V gene's germline CDR1 is SGHTA and CDR2 FQGTGA. CDR3 coding DNA: TGTGCCAGCAGCTTAAATAGCAATCAGCCCCAGCATTTT. Protein: CASSLNSNQPQHF.

V usage is TRBV5-4 and J usage is TRBJ2-1; TRBD2 matches at 10 bases. J gave up 6 bases and V 2 bases, and 5 bases lay outside the gene matches. CDR3 length: 15 residues. Germline CDR1 SGHNT, CDR2 YYREEE (reference sequence). CDR3 protein: CASSLWTSGVNEQFF. In nucleotides, the CDR3 is TGTGCCAGCAGCTTATGGACTAGCGGTGTCAATGAGCAGTTCTTC.

The genes are TRBV5-6 and TRBJ2-5; the D call may be TRBD1 or TRBD2 (5 bases each). With 1 base removed from V and 4 bases from J, the gap between germline ends came to 14 bases. Germline CDR1 is SGHDT and CDR2 is YYEEEE. There are 15 residues in the CDR3. The DNA of the CDR3 is TGTGCCAGCAGCTTGTTAGGGCCAGGGAGAGAGACCCAGTACTTC. Translating gives CASSLLGPGRETQYF.

A single count supports this clone. J is TRBJ2-7 and V is TRBV28; D is perhaps TRBD2 (7 bases). This CDR3 comprises 14 residues. In germline, CDR1 is MDHEN, CDR2 SYDVKM. V lost 7 bases and J 6 bases, leaving 19 bases between the germline ends. CDR3 sequence (DNA): TGTGCCAGCACCAAAGGGGGGGGGTACCCCGAGCAGTACTTC. It specifies CASTKGGGYPEQYF. Full variable domain (missing parts from reference TRBV28 and TRBJ2-7): DVKVTQSSRYLVKRTGEKVFLECVQDMDHENMFWYRQDPGLGLRLIYFSYDVKMKEKGDIPEGYSVSREKKERFSLILESASTNQTSMYLCASTKGGGYPEQYFGPGTRLTVT.

This chain uses TRBV20-1 with TRBJ1-4; D call uncertain. V was trimmed by 6 bases and J by 7 bases, leaving 9 bases between them. Germline values: CDR1 DFQATT, CDR2 SNEGSKA (reference sequence). This CDR3 is built from 11 residues. The CDR3 region is CSARGSEKLFF. In DNA, the CDR3 is TGCAGTGCCCGGGGTAGTGAAAAACTGTTTTTT.

The rearrangement links TRBV7-8 to TRBJ1-1; D gene ambiguous. Germline V gives CDR1 SGHVS, CDR2 FQNEAQ. Trimming shortened V by 3 bases and J by 2 bases, and 13 bases separated the two germline ends. The CDR3 is 15 amino acids. CDR3 coding DNA: TGTGCCAGCAGCTTGATGGACGGAAGAAACACTGAAGCTTTCTTT. Translating it yields CASSLMDGRNTEAFF.

The table lists this clone with a few counts. This chain connects TRBV28 to TRBJ2-2; weak D call: TRBD1 (6 bases). Germline V gene data show CDR1 as MDHEN and CDR2 as SYDVKM. V was cut by 6 bases and J by 5 bases, with 16 bases left in between. This CDR3 is built from 15 residues. CDR3: CASSPDRPGTGELFF. CDR3 DNA sequence: TGTGCCAGCAGCCCGGACAGACCAGGGACCGGGGAGCTGTTTTTT. Drawing the rest from reference TRBV28 and TRBJ2-2, the complete variable domain is DVKVTQSSRYLVKRTGEKVFLECVQDMDHENMFWYRQDPGLGLRLIYFSYDVKMKEKGDIPEGYSVSREKKERFSLILESASTNQTSMYLCASSPDRPGTGELFFGEGSRLTVL.

This clone was seen more than once but under ten times. The chain has TRBV25-1 and TRBJ1-1; maybe TRBD1 (6 bases). The CDR3 loop spans 14 amino acids. Germline CDR1 reads MGHDK; CDR2 reads SYGVNS. The germline V and J ends were trimmed by 4 bases and 6 bases, with 15 bases remaining between them. The CDR3 spells CASSGLHRVSEAFF. The CDR3 DNA reads TGTGCCAGCAGTGGCCTCCACAGGGTATCTGAAGCTTTCTTT.

CDR3 DNA: TGTGCCAGCAGCACGCAGCGGGGGCCCACAGATACGCAGTATTTT. Protein: CASSTQRGPTDTQYF. This chain joins TRBV7-3 and TRBJ2-3; 8 bases align to TRBD2. Looked up from germline, CDR1 is SGHTA and CDR2 is FQGTGA. This CDR3 has 15 amino acids. V lost 5 bases, J lost 2 bases, and 6 bases stayed unmatched.

In this sample, this clone turned up a few times. The rearrangement uses TRBV11-2 and TRBJ1-1; no clear D. Germline CDR1 reads SGHAT; CDR2 reads FQNNGV. There are 13 residues in the CDR3. The ends were cut back, 6 bases at V and 1 base at J, with 9 bases in the middle. The CDR3: CASRHRENTEAFF. The CDR3, as DNA: TGTGCCAGCAGGCACAGAGAGAACACTGAAGCTTTCTTT. Filled out from reference TRBV11-2 and TRBJ1-1, the complete variable domain reads EAGVAQSPRYKIIEKRQSVAFWCNPISGHATLYWYQQILGQGPKLLIQFQNNGVVDDSQLPKDRFSAERLKGVDSTLKIQPAKLEDSAVYLCASRHRENTEAFFGQGTRLTVV.

The chain has TRBV5-1 and TRBJ2-7; perhaps TRBD2 as D (6 bases). Germline V lookup: CDR1 SGHRS, CDR2 YFSETQ. V was clipped by 8 bases and J by 1 base, with 19 bases between them. CDR3 length: 15 residues. The CDR3, as DNA: TGCGCCAGTCAGTTCAGGACTGGGGGGTCCTACGAGCAGTACTTC. Translation gives CASQFRTGGSYEQYF.

The chain links TRBV7-2 to TRBJ2-3; 14 bases line up with TRBD2. The J segment lost 4 bases and the V segment lost 3 bases, leaving 3 bases of the junction unmatched. The CDR3 has 16 amino acids. Germline assignment: CDR1 SGHTA and CDR2 FQGNSA. The CDR3 spells CASSFWTSGRSDTQYF. CDR3 in DNA: TGTGCCAGCAGCTTCTGGACTAGCGGGAGGTCAGATACGCAGTATTTT.

The chain recombines TRBV28 with TRBJ2-1, with unresolved D. The CDR3 has 14 residues. Germline lookup yields CDR1 MDHEN and CDR2 SYDVKM. V dropped 6 bases and J dropped 9 bases, with 18 bases sitting between them. The CDR3 sequence: CASSPYLPRIEQFF. CDR3 coding DNA: TGTGCCAGCAGCCCCTACCTACCGCGGATTGAGCAGTTCTTC.

The chain uses TRBV7-2 and TRBJ1-3; D is possibly TRBD1 (5 bases). Trimming took off 5 bases at V and 8 bases at J, with 10 bases between the two ends. The CDR3 covers 12 residues. From germline, CDR1 is SGHTA and CDR2 FQGNSA. The CDR3, as DNA: TGTGCCAGCAGCCCGGAGGGGCACACCATATATTTT. Protein product: CASSPEGHTIYF.

This clone was observed a handful of times. This sequence joins TRBV2 and TRBJ2-7; TRBD1 matches at 7 bases. V lost 2 bases and J lost 8; bases outside the gene matches: 9. Germline V CDR1 and CDR2: SNHLY, FYNNEI. CDR3 length equals 14 residues. CDR3 DNA sequence: TGTGCCAGCAGTGAAAGTGGAAGGGGGCTTCAGCAGTACTTC. Translation gives CASSESGRGLQQYF.

The rearrangement uses TRBV2 and TRBJ2-5; either TRBD1 or TRBD2 may fit D (6 bases each). This CDR3 has 15 residues. Germline CDR1 is SNHLY and CDR2 is FYNNEI. V lost 6 bases, J lost 5 bases, and 19 bases lay in between. CDR3 in amino acids: CASRAGTPLGETQYF. In nucleotides, the CDR3 is TGTGCCAGCAGGGCGGGGACACCCCTAGGGGAGACCCAGTACTTC.

The chain has TRBV11-2 and TRBJ2-7; 9 bases are shared with TRBD1. V shed 4 bases, J shed 1 base, and the junction held 5 bases outside the gene matches. Germline CDR1 reads SGHAT; CDR2 reads FQNNGV. The CDR3 runs 15 residues. CDR3 bases: TGTGCCAGCAGCTCGCCGGGACAGGGTTCCTACGAGCAGTACTTC. It codes for CASSSPGQGSYEQYF. The complete variable domain, with remaining parts taken from reference TRBV11-2 and TRBJ2-7, reads EAGVAQSPRYKIIEKRQSVAFWCNPISGHATLYWYQQILGQGPKLLIQFQNNGVVDDSQLPKDRFSAERLKGVDSTLKIQPAKLEDSAVYLCASSSPGQGSYEQYFGPGTRLTVT.

Written as DNA, the CDR3 is TGTGCCAGCAGCCCCGGAATTTCCGAGACCCAGTACTTC. It codes for CASSPGISETQYF. V usage is TRBV11-2 and J usage is TRBJ2-5; D not certain. Germline-derived CDR1 and CDR2 are SGHAT and FQNNGV. The CDR3 has 13 amino acids. V shed 5 bases and J shed 5 bases, with 12 bases lying between them.

The chain has TRBV28 and TRBJ1-2; weak D call: TRBD1 (5 bases). Germline CDR1 and CDR2: MDHEN and SYDVKM. Trimming took off 2 bases at V and 6 bases at J, with 13 bases between the two ends. There are 14 residues in the CDR3. The CDR3 DNA sequence: TGTGCCAGCAGTTTACTTAGGGACCCTCATGGCTACACCTTC. This gives the protein CASSLLRDPHGYTF.

The chain couples TRBV7-2 to TRBJ2-2, with D perhaps matching TRBD1 or TRBD2 (5 bases each). Germline loops: CDR1 SGHTA, CDR2 FQGNSA. V was pared by 0 bases and J by 6 bases, with 8 bases between. This CDR3 spans 14 amino acids. Written as DNA, the CDR3 is TGTGCCAGCAGCTTAGCGCCGGGGCCCGGGGAGCTGTTTTTT. It yields the protein CASSLAPGPGELFF. The variable domain in full, completed from reference TRBV7-2 and TRBJ2-2, reads GAGVSQSPSNKVTEKGKDVELRCDPISGHTALYWYRQSLGQGLEFLIYFQGNSAPDKSGLPSDRFSAERTGGSVSTLTIQRTQQEDSAVYLCASSLAPGPGELFFGEGSRLTVL.

The chain links TRBV6-5 to TRBJ1-2; no reliable D call. Trimming removed 1 base from V and 6 bases from J, with 9 bases in between. This CDR3 has 13 residues. Germline V CDR1 and CDR2: MNHEY, SVGAGI. The CDR3 DNA sequence: TGTGCCAGCAGTTACTTCTCTGCCAATGGCTACACCTTC. As protein: CASSYFSANGYTF.

The gene calls are TRBV27 and TRBJ2-6; D call uncertain. Germline V lookup: CDR1 MNHEY, CDR2 SMNVEV (reference sequence). V was shortened by 2 bases and J by 2 bases, with 22 bases between the two germline ends. The CDR3 is 20 residues long. CDR3 sequence: CASSLNAGGLLVPGANVLTF. The CDR3 DNA sequence: TGTGCCAGCAGTTTAAATGCAGGTGGTCTCTTAGTCCCTGGGGCCAACGTCCTGACTTTC.

The chain combines TRBV27 with TRBJ2-2; TRBD1 matches 7 bases. Per the germline V gene, CDR1 is MNHEY and CDR2 is SMNVEV (reference sequence). This CDR3 has 19 residues. V trimming: 4 bases; J trimming: 0 bases; junction bases outside the gene matches: 14. CDR3 residues: CASSSIGQVWGANTGELFF. In DNA form, the CDR3 reads TGTGCCAGCAGTTCGATCGGACAGGTTTGGGGCGCGAACACCGGGGAGCTGTTTTTT.